The 5 T cell receptor beta chains listed next were all sequenced from one sample in a study of blood T cell repertoires in COVID-19. Data came from immunoSEQ multiplex PCR; TCRdb stores just in-frame clones and leaves some out. The profile shows about 200,000 clones, more than 70% of them singletons. Sequencing used peripheral blood. Receptors originate from a young man with active or convalescent COVID-19.

The chain recombines TRBV6-2 or TRBV6-3 with TRBJ2-5; 8 bases align to TRBD2. J gave up 4 bases and V 2 bases, and 12 bases lay outside the gene matches. Germline assignment: CDR1 MNHEY and CDR2 SVGEGT. The CDR3 contains 17 residues. This CDR3 reads CASSYAPTSVDPETQYF. Here the CDR3 DNA reads TGTGCCAGCAGTTACGCCCCGACTAGCGTAGATCCAGAGACCCAGTACTTC.

The count of this clone is one. The V gene is TRBV2, the J gene TRBJ2-6; no firm D call. With 6 bases removed from V and 1 base from J, the gap between germline ends came to 10 bases. Per germline, CDR1 SNHLY and CDR2 FYNNEI. CDR3 size: 15 residues. The CDR3 is CASRFLSSGANVLTF. CDR3 DNA: TGTGCCAGCAGATTCTTGAGTTCTGGGGCCAACGTCCTGACTTTC.

Comment on this clone: Other DNA sequences of this sample code for an identical CDR3. J is TRBJ1-4 and V is TRBV5-4; D not resolved. V shed 0 bases and J shed 6 bases, with 6 bases lying between them. The germline V gene has CDR1 SGHNT and CDR2 YYREEE (reference sequence). The CDR3 is 13 amino acids. The CDR3 loop is CASSLAGDEKLFF. CDR3 coding DNA: TGTGCCAGCAGCTTGGCTGGAGATGAAAAACTGTTTTTT. Supplemented by reference TRBV5-4 and TRBJ1-4, the full variable domain reads ETGVTQSPTHLIKTRGQQVTLRCSSQSGHNTVSWYQQALGQGPQFIFQYYREEENGRGNFPPRFSGLQFPNYSSELNVNALELDDSALYLCASSLAGDEKLFFGSGTQLSVL.

The rearrangement joins TRBV6-4 to TRBJ1-4, with D possibly TRBD1 on 6 matching bases. The CDR3 totals 12 residues. In germline, CDR1 is MRHNA, CDR2 SNTAGT. With 7 bases removed from V and 8 bases from J, the gap between germline ends came to 11 bases. This CDR3 reads CASKGGDEKLFF. The CDR3, as DNA: TGTGCCAGCAAAGGGGGTGACGAAAAACTGTTTTTT.

The chain recombines TRBV5-4 with TRBJ2-1; D may be TRBD2 (5 bases). The CDR3 consists of 17 residues. Trimming took off 6 bases at V and 0 bases at J, with 19 bases between the two ends. Germline CDR1 and CDR2: SGHNT and YYREEE (reference sequence). As DNA, the CDR3 is TGTGCCAGCACCGGGGTGGACGGGCCTAGCTCCTACAATGAGCAGTTCTTC. Its translation: CASTGVDGPSSYNEQFF.